These T cell receptor beta chains were read from a single sample in a study of blood T cell repertoires in COVID-19. Using immunoSEQ multiplex PCR, the repertoire was profiled, and TCRdb retains in-frame clones only, with some absent. The sample includes about 150,000 clones, 70% to 90% of them seen just once. Sequencing input: PBMCs or T cells enriched from blood (not recorded which). These receptor sequences come from a woman aged 50 to 60 who had recovered from COVID-19. CDR3s include the opening cysteine and the closing phenylalanine or tryptophan. Each record gives: D gene, V gene, clone size, J gene, CDR3 DNA, CDR3 protein. D genes are given only for firm matches. The size of a clone is reported for some rows only, either as once, few or many, or as a class for expanded clones.

NA	TRBV7-9	NA	TRBJ1-1	TGTGCCAGCAGCTTCTTTCCTCCGCGGGCTTTCTTT	CASSFFPPRAFF
NA	TRBV27	NA	TRBJ1-1	TGTGCCAGCCGTGCCCCGCGGCAGGGAAACACTGAAGCTTTCTTT	CASRAPRQGNTEAFF
TRBD2	TRBV13	NA	TRBJ2-2	TGTGCCAGCAGCGGACGCCTAGCGGGGGGGCGGGACACCGGGGAGCTGTTTTTT	CASSGRLAGGRDTGELFF
TRBD1	TRBV7-9	NA	TRBJ2-7	TGTGCCAGCAGCCCCAGACAGGGTCTGTCCTACGAGCAGTACTTC	CASSPRQGLSYEQYF
NA	TRBV5-8	NA	TRBJ2-5	TGTGCCAGCAGCTTAGGCGGGCCCCAAGAGACCCAGTACTTC	CASSLGGPQETQYF
NA	TRBV11-3	NA	TRBJ1-2	TGTGCCAGCAGCTTAGAGGTAGCTGCCGCTGATGGCTACACCTTC	CASSLEVAAADGYTF
NA	TRBV30	NA	TRBJ1-3	TGTGCCTGGAGTGAACCCGCCAGGGGCTCTGGAAACACCATATATTTT	CAWSEPARGSGNTIYF
NA	TRBV21-1	few	TRBJ2-7	TGTGCCAGCAGCCAGCACAGGGGGCCGACCTACGAGCAGTACTTC	CASSQHRGPTYEQYF
TRBD1	TRBV7-8	NA	TRBJ2-7	TGTGCCAGCAGCGTAACCATGACAGGGACCTCCTACGAGCAGTACTTC	CASSVTMTGTSYEQYF
NA	TRBV11-2	NA	TRBJ1-6	TGTGCCAGCAGCTCCCTGAGGGGGAACAGATCACCCCTCCACTTT	CASSSLRGNRSPLHF
NA	TRBV3-1/TRBV3-2	NA	TRBJ2-7	TGTGCCAGCAGCCAAGCCACCTACGAGCAGTACTTC	CASSQATYEQYF
TRBD1	TRBV30	few	TRBJ1-1	TGTGCCTGGATCCGAGCAGGGGGCAACACTGAAGCTTTCTTT	CAWIRAGGNTEAFF
NA	TRBV6-6	NA	TRBJ2-5	TGTGCCAGCAGTTACGCCAGAGAGACCCAGTACTTC	CASSYARETQYF
NA	TRBV7-3	NA	TRBJ1-4	TGTGCCAGCTCCCGGGACAACGGGGAAAAACTGTTTTTT	CASSRDNGEKLFF
NA	TRBV10-3	NA	TRBJ2-7	TGTGCCATCAGTGGGACAGATTACGAGCAGTACTTC	CAISGTDYEQYF
NA	TRBV7-2	NA	TRBJ1-1	TGTGCCAGCAGCATACAGGGATCCATGAACACTGAAGCTTTCTTT	CASSIQGSMNTEAFF
TRBD1	TRBV7-9	NA	TRBJ2-2	TGTGCCCCCCAGGGCGAGACAGGGGATACCGGGGAGCTGTTTTTT	CAPQGETGDTGELFF
NA	TRBV5-6	NA	TRBJ2-2	TGTGCCAGCAGCCGGAGGCGGGGGCAAGGCACCGGGGAGCTGTTTTTT	CASSRRRGQGTGELFF
NA	TRBV6-6	NA	TRBJ1-4	TGTGCCAGCAGTTTACAGTTTGCAACTAATGAAAAACTGTTTTTT	CASSLQFATNEKLFF
TRBD1	TRBV7-9	NA	TRBJ2-3	TGTGCCAGCAGCTTAGGCAAGGGACAGGGATTCACAGATACGCAGTATTTT	CASSLGKGQGFTDTQYF
NA	TRBV5-5	NA	TRBJ2-7	TGTGCCAGCAGCTTGGCCGTAAACTACGAGCAGTACTTC	CASSLAVNYEQYF